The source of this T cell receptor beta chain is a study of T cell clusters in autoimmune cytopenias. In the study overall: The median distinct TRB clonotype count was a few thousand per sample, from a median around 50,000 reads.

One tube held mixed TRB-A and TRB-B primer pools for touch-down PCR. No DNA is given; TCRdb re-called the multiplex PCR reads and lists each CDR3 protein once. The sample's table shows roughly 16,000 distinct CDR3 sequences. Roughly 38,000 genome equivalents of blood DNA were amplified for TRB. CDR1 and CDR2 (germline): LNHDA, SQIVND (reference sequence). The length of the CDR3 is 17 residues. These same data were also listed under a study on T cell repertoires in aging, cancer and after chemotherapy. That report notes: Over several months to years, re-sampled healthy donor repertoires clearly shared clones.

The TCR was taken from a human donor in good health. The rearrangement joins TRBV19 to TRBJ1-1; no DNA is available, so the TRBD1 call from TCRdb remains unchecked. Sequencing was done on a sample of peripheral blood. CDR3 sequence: CASSIPGKGGFHTEAFF.